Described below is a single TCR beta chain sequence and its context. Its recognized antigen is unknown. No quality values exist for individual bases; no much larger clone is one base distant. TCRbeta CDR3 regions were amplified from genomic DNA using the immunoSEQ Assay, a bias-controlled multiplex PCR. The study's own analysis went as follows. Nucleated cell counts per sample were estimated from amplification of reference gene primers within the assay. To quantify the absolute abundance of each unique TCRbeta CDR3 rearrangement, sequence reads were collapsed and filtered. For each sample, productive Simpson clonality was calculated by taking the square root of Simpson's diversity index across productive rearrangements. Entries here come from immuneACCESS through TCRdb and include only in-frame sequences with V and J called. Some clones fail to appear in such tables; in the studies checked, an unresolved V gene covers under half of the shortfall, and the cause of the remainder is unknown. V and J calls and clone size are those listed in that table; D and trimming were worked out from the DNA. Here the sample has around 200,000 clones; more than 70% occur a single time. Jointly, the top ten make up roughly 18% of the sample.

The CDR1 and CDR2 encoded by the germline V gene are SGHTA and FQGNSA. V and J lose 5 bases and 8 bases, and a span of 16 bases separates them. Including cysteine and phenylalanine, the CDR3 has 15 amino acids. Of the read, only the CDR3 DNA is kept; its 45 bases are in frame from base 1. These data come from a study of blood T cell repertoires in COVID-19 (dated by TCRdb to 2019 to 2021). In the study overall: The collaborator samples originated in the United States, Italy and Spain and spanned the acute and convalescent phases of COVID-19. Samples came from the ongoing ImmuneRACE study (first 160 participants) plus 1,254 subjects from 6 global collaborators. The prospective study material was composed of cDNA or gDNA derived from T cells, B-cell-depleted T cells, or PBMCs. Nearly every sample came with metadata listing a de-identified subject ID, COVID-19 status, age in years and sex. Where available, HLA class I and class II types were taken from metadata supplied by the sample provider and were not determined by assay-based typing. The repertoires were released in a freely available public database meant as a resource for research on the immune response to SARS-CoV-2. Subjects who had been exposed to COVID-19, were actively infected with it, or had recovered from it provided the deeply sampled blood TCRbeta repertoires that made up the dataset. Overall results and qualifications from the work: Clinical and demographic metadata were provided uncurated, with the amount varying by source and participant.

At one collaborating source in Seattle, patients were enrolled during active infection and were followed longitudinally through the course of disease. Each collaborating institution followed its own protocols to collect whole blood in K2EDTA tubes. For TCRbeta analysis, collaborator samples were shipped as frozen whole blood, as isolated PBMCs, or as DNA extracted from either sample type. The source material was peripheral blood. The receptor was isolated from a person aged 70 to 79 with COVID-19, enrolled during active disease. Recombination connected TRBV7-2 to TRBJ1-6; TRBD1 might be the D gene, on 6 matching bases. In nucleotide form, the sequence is TGTGCCAGCAGCCCGGACAGCCGCGCTTATTCACCCCTCCACTTT. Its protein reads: CASSPDSRAYSPLHF.